This TCR beta chain was retrieved from a study of identical twins. TCRdb used MiXCR to reprocess the 5' RACE reads, holding one entry per CDR3 protein. This table has about 700,000 distinct CDR3 sequences, around 6% appearing once. The V segment lost 2 bases and the J segment 4 bases; nucleotides outside the gene matches: 6. The germline V gene has CDR1 MNHEY and CDR2 SMNVEV (reference sequence). This CDR3 has 15 amino acids. Input material: naive T cells sorted from blood. This chain joins TRBV27 and TRBJ2-5; TRBD1 matches at 8 bases. The receptor was derived from a man younger than 35 in good health. The CDR3: CASSLVTGGPETQYF. The DNA for the CDR3 is TGTGCCAGCAGTTTAGTAACAGGGGGTCCAGAGACCCAGTACTTC.